These T cell receptor beta chains were read from a single sample in a study of blood T cell repertoires in COVID-19. Only in-frame clones appear in the TCRdb table, and some are missing; sequencing was by immunoSEQ multiplex PCR. The sample holds approximately 120,000 clones, about 70% seen once. Sequencing was performed on peripheral blood. These receptors were taken from an elderly man with COVID-19, enrolled during active disease. The conserved cysteine and the conserved F or W are not part of the CDR3 here. Only part of the rows carry a size: once, few, many, or a class if the clone is expanded.

V	J	size	CDR3
TRBV15	TRBJ2-2	.	ATSYRQGYGELF
TRBV4-1	TRBJ1-6	.	ASSQAYKKYNSPLH
TRBV5-4	TRBJ1-4	.	ASSVAAGTGPEKLF
TRBV6-2/TRBV6-3	TRBJ2-2	.	ASSLTQGPEELF
TRBV19	TRBJ2-1	.	ASTSGPGLYNEQF
TRBV28	TRBJ1-2	once	ASSFGVEGYGYT
TRBV6-4	TRBJ2-3	.	ASSFIREDTQY
TRBV5-1	TRBJ2-3	.	ASSPTSGTDTQY
TRBV2	TRBJ1-6	.	ASSGTGTTYNSPLH
TRBV29-1	TRBJ2-2	.	SALYTENTGELF
TRBV6-6	TRBJ2-7	.	ASTQGFYEQY
TRBV28	TRBJ1-4	.	ASSPPGGGSTNEKLF
TRBV9	TRBJ1-6	.	ASSVVGERVSSSYNSPLH
TRBV7-2	TRBJ2-3	.	ASSFDINTQY
TRBV28	TRBJ2-1	once	ASSLGQGTDRQF
TRBV7-9	TRBJ2-7	.	ASSLGGLGEQY
TRBV5-1	TRBJ2-1	.	ASSLVPPGGLTYNEQF
TRBV24-1	TRBJ2-1	.	ATSDPTGTGDRNEQF
TRBV5-1	TRBJ2-2	.	ASGPPGELF
TRBV9	TRBJ2-5	.	ASSVSAYQETQY
TRBV7-8	TRBJ2-2	.	ASSPGGSGSSGELF
TRBV30	TRBJ2-1	.	ALKRDRTYNEQF
TRBV6-5	TRBJ2-7	.	ASRGTGPYEQY
TRBV4-1	TRBJ2-1	few	ASSQESLAGLYNEQF
TRBV2	TRBJ2-7	.	ASSEMKRERSYEQY
TRBV5-1	TRBJ2-3	once	ASSTGQGRTDTQY
TRBV7-2	TRBJ1-4	.	ASSRGTVNEKLF
TRBV27	TRBJ2-1	.	ASRTTSGLYNEQF
TRBV7-7	TRBJ2-3	.	ASSTGAGDTQY
TRBV19	TRBJ2-7	few	ASSFRQSYEQY
TRBV6-5	TRBJ2-2	.	ASSPGLAGGGELF
TRBV12-5	TRBJ2-3	.	ASGLDGTSGLWDTQY
TRBV5-4	TRBJ2-5	.	ASSPESKETQY
TRBV7-2	TRBJ1-5	.	ASNPSGKNQPQH
TRBV11-2	TRBJ2-4	.	ASSLGGGRSKNIQY
TRBV7-3	TRBJ2-3	.	ASSLRLAGSTDTQY
TRBV10-3	TRBJ1-3	.	AISESRAGNTIY
TRBV28	TRBJ1-5	.	ASSFDDTGGRQPQH
TRBV28	TRBJ2-5	few	ASSFLAGAETQY
TRBV10-3	TRBJ2-1	.	AIRTDERSYNEQF
TRBV13	TRBJ2-3	.	ASSLLEREGFTDTQY
TRBV7-9	TRBJ2-1	.	ASSSYLLVF
TRBV11-2	TRBJ2-7	.	ASSPRTAPYEQY
TRBV19	TRBJ2-2	.	ASSMTSSLYTGELF
TRBV6-5	TRBJ1-1	.	ASTPSRNTEAF
TRBV20-1	TRBJ2-3	.	SASHGRGTDTQY
TRBV27	TRBJ2-7	.	ASKLQDPYEQY